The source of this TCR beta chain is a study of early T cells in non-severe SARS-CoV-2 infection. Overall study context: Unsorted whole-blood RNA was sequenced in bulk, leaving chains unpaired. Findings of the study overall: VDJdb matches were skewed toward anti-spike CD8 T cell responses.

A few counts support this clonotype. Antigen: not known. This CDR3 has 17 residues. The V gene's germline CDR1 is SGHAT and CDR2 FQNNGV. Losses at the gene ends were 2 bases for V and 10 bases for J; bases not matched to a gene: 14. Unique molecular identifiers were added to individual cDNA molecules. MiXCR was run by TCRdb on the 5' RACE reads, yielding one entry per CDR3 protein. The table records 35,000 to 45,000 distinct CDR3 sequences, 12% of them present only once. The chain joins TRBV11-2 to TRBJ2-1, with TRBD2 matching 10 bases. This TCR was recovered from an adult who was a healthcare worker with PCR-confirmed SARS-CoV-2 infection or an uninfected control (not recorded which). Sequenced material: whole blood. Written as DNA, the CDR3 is TGTGCCAGCAGCTTACTCGGCGCTAGCGGGGGACTACAGGAGCAGTTCTTC. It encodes CASSLLGASGGLQEQFF.